The T cell receptor beta chain under discussion was sequenced for a study of T-cell reconstitution after alpha-beta-depleted transplantation in children. The library targeted TCRbeta and was prepared with unique molecular identifiers. In TCRdb, the PCR reads were re-called with MiXCR into one record per CDR3 protein. The sample lists more than 150,000 distinct CDR3 sequences, roughly 14% occurring once. This clonotype has a count of ten or more. Trimming left V 8 bases short and J 10 bases short, with 30 bases between. This CDR3 is 16 amino acids long. Germline assignment: CDR1 MNHEY and CDR2 SMNVEV (reference sequence).

The receptor comes from a human donor who donated a stem cell graft to a child with acute lymphoblastic leukemia. The source material was PBMCs from the stem cell graft donor, sampled from the stem cell graft. The chain uses TRBV27 and TRBJ2-7, with no clear D. CDR3 sequence reads: CASRLRPSDARTEQYF. CDR3 in DNA: TGTGCCAGCCGTCTTAGACCCTCCGACGCGAGAACAGAACAGTACTTC.